Following are 22 T cell receptor beta chains from one sample sequenced in a study of blood T cell repertoires in COVID-19. Repertoires were generated with immunoSEQ multiplex PCR, while TCRdb's copy carries only in-frame clones and drops some. The data show approximately 200,000 clones, roughly 85% seen once. Input material: peripheral blood. Receptor source: a woman aged 25-40 years with acute or convalescent COVID-19.

The chain employs TRBV6-2 or TRBV6-3 and TRBJ1-2; TRBD1 might be the D (6 bases). The CDR3 has 12 amino acids. Between the trimmed V and J ends, which lost 6 bases and 8 bases, there was a span of 13 bases. Germline values: CDR1 MNHEY, CDR2 SVGEGT. CDR3 region: CASSRDIWGYTF. The DNA of the CDR3 is TGTGCCAGCAGCCGGGACATTTGGGGCTACACCTTC.

The V gene is TRBV11-2, the J gene TRBJ1-3, with no clear D. V lost 5 bases, J lost 0 bases, and 8 bases lay in between. This CDR3 is built from 14 residues. CDR1 is SGHAT and CDR2 is FQNNGV in the germline V gene. The CDR3 region is CASSPTSSGNTIYF. CDR3 sequence (DNA): TGTGCCAGCAGCCCCACGAGCTCTGGAAACACCATATATTTT.

This chain uses TRBV18 with TRBJ1-3; TRBD1 matches 7 bases. The CDR3 contains 16 residues. V lost 6 bases, J lost 2 bases, and 10 bases stayed unmatched. CDR1 is KGHSH, CDR2 LQKENI, per germline. CDR3 protein: CASSPGTVKAGNTIYF. The CDR3 coding sequence is TGTGCCAGCTCCCCCGGGACAGTGAAGGCTGGAAACACCATATATTTT. Full variable domain (missing parts from reference TRBV18 and TRBJ1-3): NAGVMQNPRHLVRRRGQEARLRCSPMKGHSHVYWYRQLPEEGLKFMVYLQKENIIDESGMPKERFSAEFPKEGPSILRIQQVVRGDSAAYFCASSPGTVKAGNTIYFGEGSWLTVV.

The chain recombines TRBV28 with TRBJ2-7, with 7 positions matching TRBD2. CDR1 is MDHEN and CDR2 is SYDVKM in the germline V gene. This CDR3 region has 16 residues. V dropped 1 base and J dropped 0; count of bases not matched to a gene: 6. This CDR3 is CASSLYSGGSSYEQYF. CDR3 DNA: TGTGCCAGCAGTTTATACTCGGGGGGTAGCTCCTACGAGCAGTACTTC.

The J gene is TRBJ1-2, the V gene TRBV7-9; 7 bases are a match to TRBD1. This CDR3 comprises 15 residues. From germline, CDR1 is SEHNR and CDR2 FQNEAQ (reference sequence). V was pared by 0 bases and J by 7 bases, with 8 bases of the junction left unmatched. The CDR3 sequence is CASSLAGGHGGGYTF. CDR3 bases: TGTGCCAGCAGCTTAGCAGGGGGCCACGGTGGTGGCTACACCTTC.

This clone was counted once. Here the CDR3 DNA reads TGTGCCAGCAGAATATCCGGGACAGTGGCTACCGGGGAGCTGTTTTTT. Protein: CASRISGTVATGELFF. The J gene is TRBJ2-2, the V gene TRBV27; 7 positions match TRBD1. The V segment lost 6 bases and the J segment 5 bases; nucleotides outside the gene matches: 12. The CDR3 covers 16 residues. Germline V gene data show CDR1 as MNHEY and CDR2 as SMNVEV (reference sequence).

The genes are TRBV4-1 and TRBJ2-7; TRBD2 matches 9 bases. The J segment lost 4 bases and the V segment lost 1 base, leaving 5 bases of the junction unmatched. The CDR3 runs to 15 residues. Germline V gives CDR1 MGHRA, CDR2 YSYEKL. This chain's CDR3 is CASSQAGLATYEQYF. Here the CDR3 DNA reads TGCGCCAGCAGCCAAGCCGGACTAGCGACTTACGAGCAGTACTTC.

The chain combines TRBV27 with TRBJ1-1, with a possible D match to TRBD1 (5 bases). CDR1 and CDR2 (germline): MNHEY, SMNVEV (reference sequence). The CDR3 extends over 15 amino acids. V lost 3 bases and J 4 bases, leaving 15 bases between the germline ends. The CDR3 DNA is TGTGCCAGCAGTTTGGTCGGGGGGTACGGCACTGAAGCTTTCTTT. It yields the protein CASSLVGGYGTEAFF.

This chain uses TRBV9 with TRBJ2-7, with 8 bases that match TRBD1. The germline V gene encodes CDR1 SGDLS and CDR2 YYNGEE. V lost 4 bases and J lost 4; bases outside the gene matches: 7. The CDR3 covers 14 residues. Written as DNA, the CDR3 is TGTGCCAGCAGCCCCCGGGACAGGAAATACGAGCAGTACTTC. The encoded protein is CASSPRDRKYEQYF.

V gene TRBV5-1 combines with J gene TRBJ2-5; 10 bases are shared with TRBD2. The V segment lost 4 bases and the J segment 5 bases; nucleotides outside the gene matches: 8. The CDR3 is 15 residues long. Germline V gene data show CDR1 as SGHRS and CDR2 as YFSETQ. The CDR3 DNA reads TGCGCCAGCAGCCGAGCGGGAGGGCCCTTGGAGACCCAGTACTTC. It translates to CASSRAGGPLETQYF.

The rearrangement joins TRBV19 to TRBJ2-7; no definite D call. The CDR3 is 14 residues long. The germline CDR1 and CDR2 sequences are LNHDA and SQIVND (reference sequence). V lost 6 bases and J lost 10, with 22 bases in between. CDR3 bases: TGTGCCAGTAGCCCCAAGGCCTTGGCGGCGCAACAGTACTTC. Translated: CASSPKALAAQQYF.

This chain links TRBV25-1 with TRBJ1-5; weak D call: TRBD1 (5 bases). Deletions cut 4 bases from V and 3 bases from J, with 10 bases between. The CDR3 consists of 14 residues. Germline loops: CDR1 MGHDK, CDR2 SYGVNS. CDR3 in amino acids: CASSVGRVNQPQHF. CDR3 DNA: TGTGCCAGCAGTGTAGGCAGGGTCAATCAGCCCCAGCATTTT.

The chain links TRBV7-3 to TRBJ2-1; TRBD2 is a possible D gene (6 bases). The CDR3 has 16 residues. With 1 base removed from V and 4 bases from J, the gap between germline ends came to 14 bases. The germline gives CDR1 SGHTA, CDR2 FQGTGA. CDR3 protein: CASSLIRLAQYNEQFF. The DNA for the CDR3 is TGTGCCAGCAGCTTAATTCGGCTAGCGCAGTACAATGAGCAGTTCTTC.

The chain links TRBV13 to TRBJ2-2; TRBD2 aligns across 7 bases. CDR3 size: 19 residues. V shed 5 bases and J 4 bases; nucleotides not matched to a gene: 19. Germline-derived CDR1 and CDR2 are PRHDT and FYEKMQ (reference sequence). The CDR3: CASSGPGEAGKGGTGELFF. CDR3 DNA: TGTGCCAGCAGCGGGCCGGGCGAAGCGGGAAAAGGCGGCACCGGGGAGCTGTTTTTT. The complete variable domain, with remaining parts taken from reference TRBV13 and TRBJ2-2, reads AAGVIQSPRHLIKEKRETATLKCYPIPRHDTVYWYQQGPGQDPQFLISFYEKMQSDKGSIPDRFSAQQFSDYHSELNMSSLELGDSALYFCASSGPGEAGKGGTGELFFGEGSRLTVL.

The CDR3 region has the DNA TGTGCCATCAGTGAGGGACAGGGATATGGCTACACCTTC. Its translation: CAISEGQGYGYTF. This chain uses TRBV10-3 with TRBJ1-2; 8 nucleotides align to TRBD1. Germline-derived CDR1 and CDR2 are ENHRY and SYGVKD. With V trimmed by 2 bases and J by 5 bases, 1 base remained unmatched. This CDR3 region has 13 residues.

This rearrangement joins TRBV1 to TRBJ1-1. TRBV1 is recorded as a pseudogene. This CDR3 region has 14 residues. CDR3 sequence: CTSIPGTNGAEAFF. The CDR3 region has the DNA TGCACCAGCATCCCCGGGACTAACGGGGCTGAAGCTTTCTTT.

The rearrangement links TRBV4-2 to TRBJ2-7; D is unclear. Germline lookup yields CDR1 LGHNA and CDR2 YNFKEQ. V was pared by 5 bases and J by 6 bases, with 14 bases between. This CDR3 contains 13 residues. The CDR3 is CASSSRHLGEQYF. CDR3 in DNA: TGTGCCAGCAGCTCACGACACCTCGGCGAGCAGTACTTC.

The chain joins TRBV5-6 to TRBJ1-4, with D unresolved. Germline V gene lookup returns CDR1 SGHDT and CDR2 YYEEEE. The CDR3 has 13 residues. Between the trimmed V and J ends, which lost 0 bases and 8 bases, there was a span of 8 bases. CDR3 amino acids: CASSLVVGEKLFF. CDR3 in DNA: TGTGCCAGCAGCTTGGTCGTCGGGGAAAAACTGTTTTTT.

As for this clone: Other nucleotide sequences from this sample produce the same CDR3. V is TRBV28 and J is TRBJ1-2; no firm D call. CDR3 length: 12 amino acids. V was trimmed by 3 bases and J by 4 bases, leaving 6 bases between them. The germline CDR1 and CDR2 sequences are MDHEN and SYDVKM. CDR3 coding DNA: TGTGCCAGCAGTTTCTCCGTCTATGGCTACACCTTC. This sequence encodes CASSFSVYGYTF.

The chain has TRBV30 and TRBJ2-7; TRBD2 matches at 9 bases. Germline lookup yields CDR1 GTSNPN and CDR2 SVGIG (reference sequence). The CDR3 is 15 residues long. V shed 3 bases and J 9 bases; nucleotides not matched to a gene: 15. The CDR3 spells CAWRRLADPLLRQYF. DNA for the CDR3: TGTGCCTGGAGAAGACTAGCGGATCCCCTCCTAAGGCAGTACTTC.

This chain links TRBV27 with TRBJ2-7, with 7 positions matching TRBD2. Trimming removed 1 base from V and 4 bases from J; junction bases left unmatched: 7. The CDR3 is 15 amino acids. Germline V gene sequence: CDR1 MNHEY, CDR2 SMNVEV (reference sequence). CDR3 in DNA: TGTGCCAGCAGTTTATACCGGGCGGGAGCGTACGAGCAGTACTTC. Translation gives CASSLYRAGAYEQYF.

The chain joins TRBV7-9 to TRBJ1-4, with D tentatively TRBD1 (6 bases). With 2 bases removed from V and 0 bases from J, the gap between germline ends came to 13 bases. Germline V gives CDR1 SEHNR, CDR2 FQNEAQ (reference sequence). The CDR3 runs 17 residues. The CDR3 region has the DNA TGTGCCAGCAGCTTATCGGGGGGCCTTGCAACTAATGAAAAACTGTTTTTT. It translates to CASSLSGGLATNEKLFF.